This T cell receptor beta chain was found in a study of T-cell memory formation after mild COVID-19. About the study: In these data, TCR clusters were largely donor specific. Study-wide findings and caveats: Some responding clones appeared in pre-infection memory, suggesting cross-reactive memory joined. The main location of contracting CD4+ clones was CM and EM, and that of contracting CD8+ clones was EMRA.

A note on this clonotype: The antigen remains unidentified.

Germline loops: CDR1 SGHKS, CDR2 YYEKEE (reference sequence). V was pared by 0 bases and J by 11 bases, with 14 bases between. CDR3 size: 13 residues. TCR alpha and TCR beta cDNA libraries with sample barcodes and UMIs came from 5'RACE using constant-segment primers. TCRdb reprocessed the 5' RACE reads with MiXCR, giving one entry per CDR3 protein. The profile shows approximately 580,000 distinct CDR3 sequences, 20% of them singletons. Sequencing used PBMCs or a T cell subset sorted from them (not recorded which). The gene calls are TRBV5-5 and TRBJ1-1; possibly TRBD1 for D (6 bases). This TCR was recovered from an adult woman who had mild COVID-19 (a few samples of this study predate the infection). Cell type and time point are not known. The CDR3 here is CASSLDRAVAAFF. The CDR3, as DNA: TGTGCCAGCAGCTTGGACAGGGCAGTCGCGGCTTTCTTT.